A selection of T cell receptor beta chains follows, all from one sample in a study of blood T cell repertoires in COVID-19. Profiled with immunoSEQ multiplex PCR; TCRdb holds only in-frame clones, not every one. The table lists 150,000 to 200,000 clones, more than 85% of them singletons. Sequencing used peripheral blood. The receptors shown here come from a woman aged 25-40 years with active or convalescent COVID-19. CDR3s include the opening cysteine and the closing phenylalanine or tryptophan. Fields, in order: J gene, D gene, clone size, V gene, CDR3 protein, CDR3 DNA. The D gene is left open where the match is weak. Clone size is shown for a subset of rows, as once, few, many or a class of expanded clone.

>TRBJ1-2|TRBD1|.|TRBV28
CASRRPGQGYGYTF
TGTGCCAGCAGGCGACCGGGACAGGGATACGGCTACACCTTC
>TRBJ2-1|.|once|TRBV19
CASSIGRGDNEQFF
TGTGCCAGTAGTATAGGGCGGGGAGACAATGAGCAGTTCTTC
>TRBJ1-5|TRBD1|.|TRBV6-5
CASSPTGGWNQPQHF
TGTGCCAGCAGTCCCACAGGGGGCTGGAATCAGCCCCAGCATTTT
>TRBJ1-2|.|few|TRBV15
CATSRDANYGYTF
TGTGCCACCAGCAGAGACGCTAACTATGGCTACACCTTC
>TRBJ1-6|.|few|TRBV5-6
CASSLWGGTGGSPLHF
TGTGCCAGCAGCCTCTGGGGGGGGACTGGAGGCTCACCCCTCCACTTT
>TRBJ1-3|TRBD1|.|TRBV4-1
CASSPRQGATGNTIYF
TGCGCCAGCAGCCCCAGACAGGGGGCAACTGGAAACACCATATATTTT
>TRBJ1-6|TRBD1|few|TRBV6-6
CASSPGQENSPLHF
TGTGCCAGCAGCCCGGGACAGGAGAATTCACCCCTCCACTTT
>TRBJ2-1|.|.|TRBV6-1
CASSEFAFAGTGDNEQFF
TGTGCCAGCAGTGAATTTGCCTTTGCGGGAACAGGAGACAATGAGCAGTTCTTC
>TRBJ2-3|TRBD2|.|TRBV5-1
CASSLPGLVKADTQYF
TGCGCCAGCAGCTTACCCGGACTAGTCAAGGCAGATACGCAGTATTTT
>TRBJ2-7|.|.|TRBV7-9
CASSSPGDTSYEQYF
TGTGCCAGCAGCAGCCCAGGGGACACATCCTACGAGCAGTACTTC
>TRBJ1-5|TRBD1|.|TRBV7-2
CASSPAGGRNQPQHF
TGTGCCAGCAGCCCGGCAGGGGGACGGAATCAGCCCCAGCATTTT
>TRBJ1-5|.|.|TRBV18
CASSRQDNQPQHF
TGTGCCAGCTCACGACAGGATAATCAGCCCCAGCATTTT
>TRBJ1-3|TRBD1|.|TRBV13
CASSTDRDSGNTIYF
TGTGCCAGCAGCACCGACCGGGACAGTGGAAACACCATATATTTT
>TRBJ2-5|.|.|TRBV2
CASSDMQETQYF
TGTGCCAGCAGTGACATGCAAGAGACCCAGTACTTC
>TRBJ2-7|TRBD2|.|TRBV18
CASSPRGQRETPYEQYF
TGTGCCAGCTCACCTCGGGGGCAGCGGGAGACCCCCTACGAGCAGTACTTC
>TRBJ1-5|TRBD1|once|TRBV6-5
CASSSRPTGGNQPQHF
TGTGCCAGCAGTTCCCGACCCACAGGGGGCAATCAGCCCCAGCATTTT
>TRBJ1-5|TRBD1|.|TRBV6-5
CASSSRQGGNQPQHF
TGTGCCAGCAGTTCGAGACAGGGAGGCAATCAGCCCCAGCATTTT
>TRBJ1-5|TRBD1|.|TRBV2
CASSPGTGGNQPQHF
TGTGCCAGCAGTCCCGGGACAGGGGGCAATCAGCCCCAGCATTTT
>TRBJ1-2|TRBD1|once|TRBV5-4
CASSEGADRPIYGYTF
TGTGCCAGCAGCGAGGGGGCCGACAGGCCGATCTATGGCTACACCTTC
>TRBJ1-5|.|.|TRBV5-6
CASSRTAYSNQPQHF
TGTGCCAGCAGCCGAACAGCCTATAGCAATCAGCCCCAGCATTTT
>TRBJ1-4|.|.|TRBV15
CATSREARVGEKLFF
TGTGCCACCAGCAGAGAGGCCAGGGTGGGAGAAAAACTGTTTTTT
>TRBJ1-2|TRBD1|.|TRBV11-2
CASSSIRDRRLYNYGYTF
TGTGCCAGCAGCTCCATCCGGGACAGGCGTTTATATAACTATGGCTACACCTTC
>TRBJ1-6|.|few|TRBV28
CASSLGQMSYNSPLHF
TGTGCCAGCAGTTTAGGTCAGATGTCCTATAATTCACCCCTCCACTTT
>TRBJ1-2|TRBD1|.|TRBV5-1
CASSPISGTGAGFYGYTF
TGCGCCAGCAGCCCAATCTCCGGGACAGGGGCCGGTTTCTATGGCTACACCTTC
>TRBJ1-5|TRBD1|.|TRBV5-4
CASSLSDREYSNQPQHF
TGTGCCAGCAGCTTGTCAGACAGGGAGTATAGCAATCAGCCCCAGCATTTT
>TRBJ1-2|.|.|TRBV4-1
CASSQDGRVYGYTF
TGCGCCAGCAGCCAAGACGGCAGGGTCTATGGCTACACCTTC
>TRBJ2-2|TRBD1|.|TRBV9
CASSGPLGTGNTGELFF
TGTGCCAGCAGCGGACCCCTAGGGACAGGGAACACCGGGGAGCTGTTTTTT
>TRBJ1-1|TRBD1|.|TRBV9
CASSLQPRGLDAEAFF
TGTGCCAGCAGCCTCCAACCCAGGGGGCTGGACGCTGAAGCTTTCTTT
>TRBJ2-3|TRBD2|.|TRBV5-1
CASVLADTSTDTQYF
TGCGCCAGCGTGCTAGCGGACACTAGCACAGATACGCAGTATTTT
>TRBJ1-4|.|.|TRBV6-5
CATRQLTNEKLFF
TGTGCCACCCGACAGTTAACTAATGAAAAACTGTTTTTT
>TRBJ1-2|TRBD1|.|TRBV6-6
CASRNRGLDYGYTF
TGTGCCAGCAGGAACAGGGGATTGGACTATGGCTACACCTTC
>TRBJ2-7|TRBD2|few|TRBV20-1
CSASTGTSGHEQYF
TGCAGTGCTAGTACCGGGACTAGCGGACACGAGCAGTACTTC